This T cell receptor beta chain originates from a study of T cell responses to AZD1222 COVID-19 vaccine. The repertoire was sequenced with immunoSEQ multiplex PCR; TCRdb's copy has only in-frame clones and lacks some. The repertoire has 140,000 to 150,000 clones, 75% to 95% of them found once; the top ten carry approximately 3%. The V gene lost 7 bases and the J gene lost 5 bases, with 21 bases spanning the gap. The CDR3 length is 16 residues. Germline CDR1 reads MDHEN; CDR2 reads SYDVKM. Specimen: peripheral blood, collected on day 0 of MenACWY control vaccination. V and J are TRBV28 and TRBJ1-3; a weak D match, TRBD1 (5 bases). This TCR came from an adult in good health. DNA for the CDR3: TGTGCCAGCAATACACCGGGACTATCAAGTAGAAACACCATATATTTT. This sequence encodes CASNTPGLSSRNTIYF.